One and the same sample provided the 12 T cell receptor beta chains below, sequenced in a study of regulatory T cells in long-lasting Graves disease (dated by TCRdb to 2020 to 2023). The time point label of this sample denotes: persistent/refractory GD, antithyroid drugs over 5 years with positive TRAb. For both TCR sequencing and RNA sequencing, RNA was extracted from PBMCs in TRIzol. Receptor amplification or capture employed multiplex PCR. TCRdb lists the instrument as Illumina HiSeq 4000. TCR beta libraries were built with iRepertoire HTBI primers and Arm-PCR amplification of CDR3 regions. TCRdb cleaned the public reads at Q25 with fastp, built clones with MiXCR and kept in-frame beta chains. Entries are consolidated by CDR3 protein sequence, retaining the most common genes and DNA. This sample is represented by a few hundred thousand distinct CDR3 sequences; roughly 21% of them were singletons. The biggest ten clones account for 6.5% to 9% of the sample.

Sequenced material: peripheral blood mononuclear cells (PBMCs), taken when the disease was refractory, from a patient treated with antithyroid drugs. These receptors were collected from a female donor with Graves disease.

In this sample, this clonotype turned up many times. The V gene is TRBV12-3 or TRBV12-4, the J gene TRBJ1-1, with D perhaps TRBD1 (5 bases). CDR3 length equals 14 residues. Deletions cut 5 bases from V and 5 bases from J, with 15 bases between. For the CDR3, the DNA is TGTGCCAGCAGTACCCCCCGGGACCTGACTGAAGCTTTCTTT. Translation: CASSTPRDLTEAFF.

The chain links TRBV6-1 to TRBJ2-6; D uncertain. Germline values: CDR1 MNHNS, CDR2 SASEGT. V was cut by 11 bases and J by 2 bases, with 31 bases left in between. This CDR3 is 20 amino acids long. The CDR3 nucleotides read TGTGCCTCACAAGTTCGGTTGAGTGGTGTAGCCCCTGCTGGGGCCAACGTCCTGACTTTC. Its translation: CASQVRLSGVAPAGANVLTF.

This clonotype has only a few counts. This sequence joins TRBV19 and TRBJ1-1; D ambiguous. The CDR3 extends over 14 amino acids. Per germline, CDR1 LNHDA and CDR2 SQIVND (reference sequence). Trimming left V 1 base short and J 6 bases short, with 12 bases between. CDR3 sequence: CASSIVPLSPEAFF. The CDR3 nucleotides are TGTGCCAGTAGTATAGTTCCCCTGAGCCCTGAAGCTTTCTTT.

The J gene is TRBJ2-6, the V gene TRBV28; either TRBD1 or TRBD2 may supply D (5 bases each). This CDR3 is built from 17 residues. V gave up 7 bases and J gave up 0 bases, with 16 bases separating them. Germline V gene data show CDR1 as MDHEN and CDR2 as SYDVKM. Written as DNA, the CDR3 is TGTGCCAGCAACGACGGGGCAGGTTTCTCTGGGGCCAACGTCCTGACTTTC. This codes for CASNDGAGFSGANVLTF.

The rearrangement joins TRBV19 to TRBJ1-6; no definite D call. V was pared by 5 bases and J by 4 bases, with 15 bases between. Germline V gene data show CDR1 as LNHDA and CDR2 as SQIVND (reference sequence). The CDR3 is 16 residues long. As DNA, the CDR3 is TGTGCCAGTAGTCCACAAAACCGGGAGTATAATTCACCCCTCCACTTT. Protein sequence: CASSPQNREYNSPLHF.

This clonotype was found many times. The J gene is TRBJ1-2, the V gene TRBV7-2; D perhaps matches TRBD1 (6 bases). V lost 10 bases and J lost 7, with 16 bases in between. CDR1 and CDR2 from the germline V gene are SGHTA and FQGNSA. This CDR3 has 12 residues. CDR3: CATLRLGAGYTF. The CDR3 DNA reads TGTGCCACCTTACGTCTGGGGGCTGGCTACACCTTC. Using reference TRBV7-2 and TRBJ1-2 for the parts outside the CDR3, the full variable domain is GAGVSQSPSNKVTEKGKDVELRCDPISGHTALYWYRQSLGQGLEFLIYFQGNSAPDKSGLPSDRFSAERTGGSVSTLTIQRTQQEDSAVYLCATLRLGAGYTFGSGTRLTVV.

This clonotype has only a few counts. The chain uses TRBV4-2 and TRBJ2-7; D is possibly TRBD1 or TRBD2 (5 bases each). The CDR3 spans 15 residues. The ends were cut back, 3 bases at V and 4 bases at J, with 16 bases in the middle. Germline CDR1 LGHNA, CDR2 YNFKEQ. CDR3 protein: CASSQLGPFGYEQYF. The CDR3 nucleotides are TGTGCCAGCAGCCAGCTGGGACCCTTTGGGTACGAGCAGTACTTC.

This clonotype appeared a few times. The chain carries TRBV19 and TRBJ2-2, with D unclear. The CDR3 has 15 residues. Germline CDR1 LNHDA, CDR2 SQIVND (reference sequence). V gave up 6 bases and J gave up 10 bases, with 21 bases separating them. The CDR3 DNA follows: TGTGCCAGTAGGGTTACCGGAACGATCGCTGAGGAGCTGTTTTTT. It codes for CASRVTGTIAEELFF.

This clonotype was seen more than once but under ten times. The chain employs TRBV27 and TRBJ2-5; weak D call: TRBD2 (6 bases). The V gene lost 2 bases and the J gene lost 5 bases, with 18 bases spanning the gap. The CDR3 consists of 16 residues. Per the germline V gene, CDR1 is MNHEY and CDR2 is SMNVEV (reference sequence). The CDR3 loop reads CASSLSFAGPRETQYF. The CDR3 nucleotides are TGTGCCAGCAGTTTAAGTTTCGCGGGACCAAGGGAGACCCAGTACTTC.

The chain combines TRBV15 with TRBJ2-1; D ambiguous. The CDR3 has 14 residues. Per the germline V gene, CDR1 is LNHNV and CDR2 is YYDKDF (reference sequence). Trimming stripped 5 bases from V and 6 bases from J, with 14 bases between. CDR3 DNA: TGTGCCACCAGCCGCCCGCCCTTGGGCAATGAGCAGTTCTTC. It translates to CATSRPPLGNEQFF.

In this sample, this clonotype turned up a few times. The CDR3 here is CSARGGGAGNIQYF. The CDR3 DNA reads as TGCAGTGCTAGGGGCGGGGGGGCAGGAAACATTCAGTACTTC. The gene calls are TRBV20-1 and TRBJ2-4; 9 positions match TRBD2. The V gene's germline CDR1 is DFQATT and CDR2 SNEGSKA (reference sequence). This CDR3 region has 14 residues. The trim removed 3 bases at V and 6 bases at J, leaving 6 bases unmatched.

This clonotype was observed at least ten times. This chain links TRBV2 with TRBJ2-5; unclear D gene. Trimming cost V 7 bases and J 4 bases, with 10 bases left between them. CDR3 size: 12 residues. Germline V gene lookup returns CDR1 SNHLY and CDR2 FYNNEI. The CDR3 DNA reads TGTGCCAGCATTCAGCTAGGAGAGACCCAGTACTTC. Protein: CASIQLGETQYF.